This T cell receptor beta chain came from a study of cytomegalovirus exposure and HLA in healthy donors (dated 2017 in TCRdb). In terms of the full investigation: An earlier analysis of 587 of the donors reported 250 to 350 Gb of sequence data and 95 million to 120 million unique TCR beta sequences obtained from some 170 million T cells. HLA typing included class I and class II loci at four-digit resolution. The T cell repertoires of under 750 subjects were profiled by immunosequencing and related to cytomegalovirus serostatus. The study aimed to test whether signatures of past pathogen exposure could be identified by cataloging public T cell receptors. Approximately 310 gigabases of sequencing data and around 88 million unique TCR sequences made up an early release that covered some 640 HLA-typed donors. About five DR-DQ haplotypes were treated as single units for association and clustering because of strong linkage in the cohort. A later analysis re-examined previously published TCR beta repertoires from about 670 donors and added high-resolution HLA genotyping to investigate patterns of TCR occurrence. The later analysis used no new phenotypic data to find candidate immune exposures, relying instead on TCR beta sequences and their occurrence across donors. In addition to the first cohort of 666 subjects, a separate validation cohort of approximately 110 different subjects was used. The number of typed donors differed by locus: 629-630 for A, B, C, DRB1 and DQB1; some 500 for DQA1; fewer than 610 for DPA1; and around 490 for DPB1. A later genetic analysis took genome-wide SNP genotypes for about 55% of the 666 donors and used that subset as a discovery cohort. To predict cytomegalovirus infection status, the study combined high-throughput TCR immunosequencing, statistical association of individual TCRs with disease status, and machine learning. Of the approximately 400 genotyped donors, 65% to 90% were placed in the genetic ancestry cluster associated with self-reported Caucasian donors. Every discovery cohort repertoire had been produced on one sequencing platform. An earlier analysis of around 540 of the donors applied high-throughput TCR beta sequencing to assess whether each TCR beta V gene segment acted as functional or pseudogenic. Among about 360 genotyped donors of the cohort, an average of roughly 240,000 unique TCR beta nucleotide sequences were sequenced per donor, about a sixth of them non-productive. Alongside the repertoire data, information on donor age, sex, ethnicity and CMV serostatus was compiled. The study at large found these results: When HLA alleles, especially DR and DQ, strongly co-occurred, attributing TCR associations to individual alleles was difficult. In a later analysis, TCR association rates were found to vary across HLA loci, with the most associated TCRs seen for DRB1 alleles and the fewest for HLA-C alleles. In a later analysis, most CMV-associated TCR beta chains were found to appear HLA-restricted, with HLA associations seemingly driven largely by CMV exposure. The 87-base-pair reads could not distinguish some IMGT-functional V segments, including TRBV6-2 and TRBV6-3, so those segments were excluded. Because HLA typing was unavailable for some donors at each locus, only the typed subset was used in association tests. Cytomegalovirus status was reported to be diagnosed by the classifier with high specificity and sensitivity in both the original and validation cohorts. A further reported finding was that TCR beta sequences accurately predicted the HLA-A and HLA-B alleles for most subjects in the first cohort. In a later analysis, HLA-associated TCR beta chains showed more clonal expansion and lower generation probabilities than non-associated chains that were equally common. Specific HLA alleles were associated with 16,951 TCR beta sequences at a false discovery rate of 0.05 in a later analysis. While some public TCRs were present in many individuals, most TCR sequences turned up only very rarely across donors. For the cohort, immune exposure information was limited to CMV serostatus. A later genetic analysis reported fewer N-insertions in productive TCRs among donors in an Asian-associated ancestry cluster than the approximately 700-donor mean. Several of the top co-occurrence clusters appeared to be linked to parvovirus B19, influenza, CMV and Epstein-Barr virus, according to a later analysis. Around 16 rarely observed V segments, including chromosome 9 orphons, were excluded from the earlier analysis of a few hundred of the donors because counts were too low. V-gene and J-gene trimming of TCR beta chains was associated with a missense DCLRE1C variant in a later genetic analysis, and the association was replicated in an independent cohort. In vitro tests confirmed that three of the cytomegalovirus-associated TCR beta chains recognize cytomegalovirus antigens. An earlier analysis of approximately 530 of the donors showed that most TCR beta V segments appeared in productive rearrangements either about 90% or about 30% of the time, which broadly matched IMGT annotations. Linkage disequilibrium might explain the correlated functional status among segregating V segments, but an unknown experimental factor could not be excluded. The study listed 150 to 200 TCR beta chains as associated with cytomegalovirus. Roughly uniform sequencing depth across donors was assumed in presence/absence analyses, although this assumption may not hold. A cluster of highly shared sequence variants was judged likely to be a technical artifact of the sequencing pipeline. According to the authors, the approach could potentially be generalized to other disease states and immunological phenotypes. In this cohort, only TCR beta chains were sequenced, and detectable features were limited by the absence of alpha or paired-chain data.

The cohort was made up of about 610 healthy bone marrow donors. At the time of sampling, all cohort members were nominally healthy, though unrecorded immune exposures were likely present. The donor tested CMV seronegative, placing the donor among the approximately 360 seronegative members of the cohort. A peripheral blood sample was collected from each donor, and TCR beta sequencing was performed on peripheral blood mononuclear cells. The Qiagen DNeasy Blood Extraction Kit was used to extract genomic DNA from the blood cell samples. From cysteine to phenylalanine, the CDR3 is 17 amino acids long. Only CDR3 DNA is held: 51 bases, read in frame from base 1. CDR1 is given as MNHEY and CDR2 as SMNVEV, both from the germline V gene (reference sequence). A distance of 17 bases separates the germline ends of V and J, which lose 2 bases and 1 base respectively. Library construction relied on the immunoSEQ multiplex PCR assay. The multiplex PCR relied on a mix of 60 forward primers for TCR Vbeta segments and 13 reverse primers for TCR Jbeta segments. Amplification of the CDR3 region of rearranged TCR beta genes was performed with a multiplex PCR assay on genomic DNA. The Illumina HiSeq System was used to sequence the amplified TCR beta libraries as 87-base-pair reads. For the original study's pipeline: A later analysis tallied roughly 80 million unique TCR beta chains across the approximately 670 repertoires, and some 10 million of those chains were shared by two or more donors. Raw reads were error-corrected and collapsed into unique sequences by a nearest-neighbor algorithm in which closely related sequences were merged to remove PCR and sequencing errors. V, D and J gene segments were assigned by aligning CDR3 sequences to IMGT reference sequences. For a sequence to be retained, a match of at least six nucleotides was required to both a V gene segment and a J gene segment. A rearrangement was called productive if the CDR3 had no stop codons and remained in frame with V and J, and every other rearrangement was called non-productive. Following IMGT convention, CDR3 was defined as the stretch from the second conserved V-encoded cysteine up to the conserved J-encoded phenylalanine. The earlier analysis of 450 to 750 of the donors excluded any sequence lacking an unambiguous match to a single V gene segment. An earlier analysis of around 600 of the donors classified V segments as functional when productive rearrangements were above 56.7% and as segregating when the standard deviation between donors was above 5%. A statistical classification framework was built to diagnose cytomegalovirus status from the catalog of TCR beta chain sequences. In a later analysis, TCR nucleotide sequences were compared against IMGT/GENE-DB human TR gene sequences so that V and J genes could be assigned. The TCRdist pipeline was used in a later analysis to assign CDR3 sequences and most-parsimonious VDJ recombination scenarios. In a later analysis, each TCR beta chain was defined by its CDR3 amino acid sequence together with its V-gene family, and reads lacking a unique V-gene family were excluded. To address suspected cross-contamination and a sequencing artifact, a later analysis removed roughly 640 highly shared, low-generation-probability nucleotide sequences. For each public chain, a later analysis derived a clonal expansion index from normalized ranks of inferred template counts within each repertoire. Generation probabilities in a later analysis came from a VDJ recombination model fitted to out-of-frame rearrangements, and those results were checked against IGoR. Hypergeometric tests were used in a later analysis to score TCR-TCR, TCR-HLA and TCR-CMV co-occurrence, with a repertoire-size bias correction applied to the TCR pairs. In a later analysis, false discovery rates were estimated by permuting HLA or CMV assignments 20 times. A later analysis grouped co-occurring TCRs with DBSCAN, adding TCRdist sequence similarity when clustering within HLA-allele-positive subsets. Repertoires with fewer than 30,000 or more than 120,000 public chains, plus five repertoires with anomalous nucleotide sharing, were excluded from co-occurrence clustering. Drawn from immuneACCESS, this table holds only the in-frame rearrangements with V and J called that TCRdb kept. Clones are partly lost; checked studies trace under half to an unresolved V gene and leave the rest unexplained. That table furnishes V, J and clone size, whereas the DNA furnished D and trimming. This sample holds about 91,000 clones; approximately 90% were observed only once. Clones ranked in the top ten supply 2.3% of the sample.

On this clone itself: It lacks a known antigen. Base qualities are not recorded, but no much larger clone differs from it by a single base.

This receptor was identified in a man younger than 30 in good health and CMV-seronegative. The chain was built from TRBV27 and TRBJ1-1; TRBD1 is possibly the D segment (5 matching bases). The source material was PBMCs. The DNA sequence follows: TGTGCCAGCAGTTTACAGGTCTTGGGGGGAACGAACACTGAAGCTTTCTTT. The resulting protein is CASSLQVLGGTNTEAFF.